These 26 T cell receptor beta chains came from one sample sequenced in a study of blood T cells in healthy people across ages. The use of a sample-barcoded 5' primer and a J-beta primer mix characterized a second PCR of 7 to 11 cycles. One entry per CDR3 protein results from TCRdb running MiXCR on the 5' RACE reads. The sample contains 650,000 or so distinct CDR3 sequences, more than 45% of which appear only once. Sequencing was performed on blood. These receptors came from a woman of 80 years or more in good health.

This chain connects TRBV4-2 to TRBJ2-2; TRBD2 agrees at 8 bases. CDR3 length: 17 residues. Germline CDR1 reads LGHNA; CDR2 reads YNFKEQ. V lost 3 bases, J lost 5 bases, and 11 bases stayed unmatched. CDR3 in amino acids: CASSQQGLALETGELFF. The CDR3 nucleotides are TGTGCCAGCAGCCAGCAAGGACTAGCATTAGAGACCGGGGAGCTGTTTTTT.

This clonotype appeared a few times. The rearrangement joins TRBV29-1 to TRBJ2-4; D unclear. The CDR3 runs to 12 residues. Germline V lookup: CDR1 SQVTM, CDR2 ANQGSEA. V lost 3 bases to trimming and J lost 6 bases, with 9 bases between them. CDR3 in amino acids: CSVEGRANIQYF. The DNA of the CDR3 is TGCAGCGTTGAGGGCCGGGCAAACATTCAGTACTTC.

J is TRBJ2-1 and V is TRBV29-1; 10 bases agree with TRBD2. This CDR3 contains 17 residues. Germline CDR1 SQVTM, CDR2 ANQGSEA. The trim removed 1 base at V and 2 bases at J, leaving 8 bases unmatched. The CDR3 DNA reads TGCAGCGTTGAAGCGGCTAGCGGGAGTGGGGCCTACAATGAGCAGTTCTTC. Amino acid sequence: CSVEAASGSGAYNEQFF.

This clonotype was counted many times. The chain has TRBV10-3 and TRBJ2-1; 9 bases align to TRBD1. V was clipped by 1 base and J by 4 bases; unmatched bases: 5. Germline CDR1 is ENHRY and CDR2 is SYGVKD. This CDR3 region has 16 residues. The CDR3 spells CAISELLGTGYNEQFF. CDR3 in DNA: TGTGCCATCAGTGAGTTGTTAGGGACAGGGTACAATGAGCAGTTCTTC.

The chain employs TRBV7-9 and TRBJ2-3; 11 bases agree with TRBD2. The germline gives CDR1 SEHNR, CDR2 FQNEAQ (reference sequence). The V gene end was trimmed by 4 bases and the J gene end by 4 bases; junction bases not matched to a gene: 13. The CDR3 spans 18 residues. CDR3 coding DNA: TGTGCCAGCAGCTCTTACCTGACTAGCGGGGACCGTGCAGATACGCAGTATTTT. It specifies CASSSYLTSGDRADTQYF.

Written as DNA, the CDR3 is TGTGCCAGCAGCCGTTGGACAGGGGGGGCCATGAACACTGAAGCTTTCTTT. It translates to CASSRWTGGAMNTEAFF. The gene calls are TRBV7-9 and TRBJ1-1, with 10 bases fitting TRBD1. Germline CDR1 and CDR2: SEHNR and FQNEAQ (reference sequence). CDR3 length: 17 residues. The trim removed 5 bases at V and 0 bases at J, leaving 9 bases unmatched. Full variable domain (remainder filled in from reference TRBV7-9 and TRBJ1-1): DTGVSQNPRHKITKRGQNVTFRCDPISEHNRLYWYRQTLGQGPEFLTYFQNEAQLEKSRLLSDRFSAERPKGSFSTLEIQRTEQGDSAMYLCASSRWTGGAMNTEAFFGQGTRLTVV.

As concerns this clonotype: A much more abundant neighbour one base away suggests this may be a read error. J is TRBJ2-7 and V is TRBV5-1, with 14 bases identical to TRBD2. Germline CDR1 and CDR2: SGHRS and YFSETQ. The CDR3 length is 18 residues. V dropped 0 bases and J dropped 7; count of bases not matched to a gene: 12. This CDR3 reads CASSLGGTSGSIPNEQYF. The CDR3 coding sequence is TGCGCCAGCAGCTTGGGAGGGACTAGCGGGAGTATCCCCAATGAGCAGTACTTC.

The chain recombines TRBV7-2 with TRBJ2-3; 9 bases line up with TRBD2. This CDR3 region has 15 residues. V trimming: 3 bases; J trimming: 4 bases; junction bases outside the gene matches: 5. Germline V gene sequence: CDR1 SGHTA, CDR2 FQGNSA. The CDR3 DNA is TGTGCCAGCAGCTTCTCGCGGGGGGGGGCAGATACGCAGTATTTT. It translates to CASSFSRGGADTQYF. Combining the CDR3 with reference TRBV7-2 and TRBJ2-3 gives the whole variable domain GAGVSQSPSNKVTEKGKDVELRCDPISGHTALYWYRQSLGQGLEFLIYFQGNSAPDKSGLPSDRFSAERTGGSVSTLTIQRTQQEDSAVYLCASSFSRGGADTQYFGPGTRLTVL.

The table lists this clonotype with many counts. The CDR3 here is CASKEVGETQYF. CDR3 in DNA: TGTGCCAGCAAAGAGGTGGGAGAGACCCAGTACTTC. The V call is TRBV2, the J call TRBJ2-5; D call uncertain. Deletions cut 7 bases from V and 4 bases from J, with 10 bases between. Germline lookup yields CDR1 SNHLY and CDR2 FYNNEI. The CDR3 runs to 12 residues.

A note on this clonotype: A much larger clone is a single base away; this may be a read error. The chain links TRBV9 to TRBJ2-7, with 9 positions matching TRBD2. Germline V lookup: CDR1 SGDLS, CDR2 YYNGEE. The CDR3 totals 15 residues. CDR3 coding DNA: TGTGCCAGCAGTGTAGCGGGGGACACTTACAATGAGCAGTACTTC. Translating it yields CASSVAGDTYNEQYF.

This clonotype was seen a handful of times. The chain links TRBV20-1 to TRBJ1-4; no reliable D call. This CDR3 contains 15 residues. Germline CDR1 reads DFQATT; CDR2 reads SNEGSKA (reference sequence). The germline V and J ends were trimmed by 1 base and 8 bases, with 17 bases remaining between them. In DNA form, the CDR3 reads TGCAGTGCTAGAGGCTTGGGCGGGGTAGGCGAAAAACTGTTTTTT. It encodes CSARGLGGVGEKLFF.

This clonotype was counted ten times or more. The V gene is TRBV11-2, the J gene TRBJ2-1; TRBD1 agrees at 9 bases. Germline CDR1 reads SGHAT; CDR2 reads FQNNGV. V was clipped by 6 bases and J by 7 bases; unmatched bases: 16. The CDR3 runs 17 residues. The CDR3 reads CASSFWGTGTGQNEQFF. CDR3 DNA: TGTGCCAGCAGTTTTTGGGGTACCGGGACAGGGCAAAATGAGCAGTTCTTC.

The rearrangement uses TRBV20-1 and TRBJ1-4; no reliable D call. The length of the CDR3 is 15 residues. Trimming left V 4 bases short and J 3 bases short, with 15 bases between. Looked up from germline, CDR1 is DFQATT and CDR2 is SNEGSKA (reference sequence). CDR3 nucleotides: TGCAGTGCTAAATCTCCCCGGAAACCTAATGAAAAACTGTTTTTT. Its translation is CSAKSPRKPNEKLFF.

This clonotype came up a few times. This chain joins TRBV5-1 and TRBJ2-1, with D perhaps matching TRBD2 (7 bases). The ends were cut back, 3 bases at V and 0 bases at J, with 10 bases in the middle. Germline V gene lookup returns CDR1 SGHRS and CDR2 YFSETQ. CDR3 length: 15 residues. The CDR3 loop is CASSWEGVSYNEQFF. As DNA, the CDR3 is TGCGCCAGCAGCTGGGAGGGGGTCTCCTACAATGAGCAGTTCTTC. Supplemented by reference TRBV5-1 and TRBJ2-1, the full variable domain reads KAGVTQTPRYLIKTRGQQVTLSCSPISGHRSVSWYQQTPGQGLQFLFEYFSETQRNKGNFPGRFSGRQFSNSRSEMNVSTLELGDSALYLCASSWEGVSYNEQFFGPGTRLTVL.

This clonotype was observed many times. The genes are TRBV20-1 and TRBJ1-5; no clear D gene. V lost 0 bases and J lost 11, with 14 bases in between. Germline V gene lookup returns CDR1 DFQATT and CDR2 SNEGSKA (reference sequence). This CDR3 region has 13 residues. Here the CDR3 DNA reads TGCAGTGCTAGAGACGCCCGGGCCGGGACCCAGCATTTT. Translated: CSARDARAGTQHF.

For this clonotype: A much larger clone sits a single nucleotide away, making a read error possible. The chain carries TRBV24-1 and TRBJ2-7, with 8 bases that match TRBD1. V lost 3 bases to trimming and J lost 5 bases; unmatched junction nucleotides: 8. The CDR3 extends over 15 amino acids. Germline-derived CDR1 and CDR2 are KGHDR and SFDVKD. Here the CDR3 DNA reads TGTGCCACCAGTGATCCTCGGACAGGGCCACACGAGCAGTACTTC. Translated: CATSDPRTGPHEQYF.

In regard to this clonotype: Given a much more abundant clone one base away, this may be a read error. The chain is built from TRBV6-6 and TRBJ1-4, with 7 bases fitting TRBD1. Trimming cost V 7 bases and J 8 bases; bases outside gene matches: 10. This CDR3 is built from 14 residues. CDR1 MNHNY and CDR2 SVGAGI come from the germline V gene (reference sequence). The CDR3 loop is CASIHDRAHEKLFF. CDR3 in DNA: TGTGCCAGCATCCACGACAGGGCGCACGAAAAACTGTTTTTT.

This chain uses TRBV3-1 with TRBJ2-5, with TRBD2 as a possible D gene (6 bases). Germline V CDR1 and CDR2: LGHDT, YNNKEL (reference sequence). The CDR3 length is 14 residues. V was pared by 0 bases and J by 9 bases, with 14 bases between. The CDR3 loop is CASSQDAGRLAQYF. The CDR3 DNA is TGTGCCAGCAGCCAAGACGCGGGGAGACTGGCCCAGTACTTC.

The chain links TRBV3-1 to TRBJ2-3; either TRBD1 or TRBD2 may fit D (5 bases each). V dropped 1 base and J dropped 5 bases, with 10 bases sitting between them. The germline V gene encodes CDR1 LGHDT and CDR2 YNNKEL (reference sequence). There are 14 residues in the CDR3. This chain's CDR3 is CASSQGGFKDTQYF. The CDR3, as DNA: TGTGCCAGCAGCCAAGGGGGGTTTAAAGATACGCAGTATTTT.

This clonotype was observed a single time. A much larger clone is a single base away; this may be a read error. The V call is TRBV7-2, the J call TRBJ2-3, with 10 bases aligning to TRBD2. There are 17 residues in the CDR3. The germline V gene has CDR1 SGHTA and CDR2 FQGNSA. The CDR3 DNA sequence: TGTGTCAGCAGCTTAGTGGGGACTAGCGCTTCCACAGATACGCAGTATTTT. Translating it yields CVSSLVGTSASTDTQYF.

Notes on this clonotype: A single base separates this from a much larger clone, so it may be a read error. Given the absence of the conserved phenylalanine or tryptophan at the CDR3 end, a read error is likely. The V and J genes are TRBV18 and TRBJ2-7; 11 bases are shared with TRBD2. Germline V lookup: CDR1 KGHSH, CDR2 LQKENI. Losses at the gene ends were 6 bases for V and 2 bases for J; bases not matched to a gene: 12. The CDR3 loop spans 17 amino acids. CDR3 DNA sequence: TGTGCCAGCTCCGTAGGGACTAGCGGCGCCTCCCCCTACGAGCAGTACCTC. Translated: CASSVGTSGASPYEQYL.

The chain combines TRBV12-3 or TRBV12-4 with TRBJ2-3; 13 bases agree with TRBD2. The CDR3 is 15 amino acids. The V gene end was trimmed by 8 bases and the J gene end by 3 bases; junction bases not matched to a gene: 5. CDR3 residues: CASGRTSGRTDTQYF. CDR3 sequence (DNA): TGTGCCAGCGGTCGGACTAGCGGGAGAACAGATACGCAGTATTTT.

The V and J genes are TRBV6-1 and TRBJ1-2; no definite D call. V gave up 0 bases and J gave up 6 bases, with 11 bases separating them. This CDR3 has 14 residues. Germline V gene data show CDR1 as MNHNS and CDR2 as SASEGT. CDR3 sequence reads: CASSEAWVFDGYTF. DNA of the CDR3: TGTGCCAGCAGTGAAGCTTGGGTATTCGATGGCTACACCTTC.

Ten or more counts support this clonotype. The chain recombines TRBV4-1 with TRBJ1-5; unclear D gene. This CDR3 comprises 15 residues. V lost 8 bases and J lost 3, with 17 bases in between. Germline assignment: CDR1 MGHRA and CDR2 YSYEKL. CDR3 residues: CASCRIFGVNQPQHF. The CDR3 region has the DNA TGCGCCAGCTGCCGAATCTTTGGAGTCAATCAGCCCCAGCATTTT.

This clonotype was seen at least ten times. The J gene is TRBJ1-2, the V gene TRBV12-3 or TRBV12-4; no firm D call. Trimming removed 2 bases at V and 2 bases at J, with 9 bases between. The CDR3 is 14 residues long. CDR3 DNA: TGTGCCAGCAGTTTAAGTGATTCCAACTATGGCTACACCTTC. Encoded protein: CASSLSDSNYGYTF.

This sequence joins TRBV2 and TRBJ2-4; no definite D call. The CDR3 totals 11 residues. Trimming left V 6 bases short and J 8 bases short, with 8 bases between. Germline V lookup: CDR1 SNHLY, CDR2 FYNNEI. In nucleotides, the CDR3 is TGTGCCAGCAGCGACGAGTACATTCAGTACTTC. Translation: CASSDEYIQYF.